This is a list of T cell receptor beta chains from one sample in a study of blood T cell repertoires in COVID-19. Using immunoSEQ multiplex PCR, the repertoire was profiled, and TCRdb retains in-frame clones only, with some absent. The sample contains 25,000 to 35,000 clones, over 75% of which appear only once. Sequencing was done on a sample of peripheral blood. Receptor source: a man aged 80 or over with active COVID-19. Both conserved end residues are part of each CDR3. The D gene is left open where the match is weak. Not all rows give a size; the values are once, few, many and, for expanded clones, a class.

J gene: TRBJ2-5; V gene: TRBV24-1; clone size: once; D gene: TRBD1; CDR3 DNA: TGTGCCACCAGTGACACGACAGGGTGGCAAGAGACCCAGTACTTC; CDR3 protein: CATSDTTGWQETQYF
J gene: TRBJ1-1; V gene: TRBV27; clone size: -; D gene: -; CDR3 DNA: TGTGCCAGCAAGGGGAGGGGGGTTCTTAACACTGAAGCTTTCTTT; CDR3 protein: CASKGRGVLNTEAFF
J gene: TRBJ2-2; V gene: TRBV18; clone size: once; D gene: -; CDR3 DNA: TGTGCCAGCTCACCATCGACGGGATCAGGGACTCTGAACACCGGGGAGCTGTTTTTT; CDR3 protein: CASSPSTGSGTLNTGELFF
J gene: TRBJ2-1; V gene: TRBV6-5; clone size: -; D gene: TRBD2; CDR3 DNA: TGTGCCAGCAGTTCCCCAGGACTAGCGGGGGTCTTTTACGAGTTCTTC; CDR3 protein: CASSSPGLAGVFYEFF
J gene: TRBJ2-7; V gene: TRBV28; clone size: -; D gene: TRBD2; CDR3 DNA: TGTGCCAGCAGCGCCGGGACTAACCTTTACTACGAGCAGTACTTC; CDR3 protein: CASSAGTNLYYEQYF
J gene: TRBJ2-7; V gene: TRBV6-5; clone size: -; D gene: TRBD2; CDR3 DNA: TGTGCCAGCAGAACGGGGGGTTCCTACGAGCAGTACTTC; CDR3 protein: CASRTGGSYEQYF
J gene: TRBJ2-7; V gene: TRBV11-3; clone size: once; D gene: TRBD2; CDR3 DNA: TGTGCCAGCAGCTCAAACCGAAGACTAGCCTGCGAGCAGTACTTC; CDR3 protein: CASSSNRRLACEQYF
J gene: TRBJ2-5; V gene: TRBV15; clone size: -; D gene: TRBD2; CDR3 DNA: TGTGCCACCAGCAGAGATACGGGGGGAGGGGAGACCCAGTACTTC; CDR3 protein: CATSRDTGGGETQYF
J gene: TRBJ1-2; V gene: TRBV2; clone size: -; D gene: -; CDR3 DNA: TGTGCCAGCAGCCTAGATAACTATGGCTACACCTTC; CDR3 protein: CASSLDNYGYTF
J gene: TRBJ1-3; V gene: TRBV5-6; clone size: few; D gene: -; CDR3 DNA: TGTGCCAGCAGCTTCAGGGCTGGAAACACCATATATTTT; CDR3 protein: CASSFRAGNTIYF
J gene: TRBJ2-1; V gene: TRBV7-2; clone size: -; D gene: TRBD1; CDR3 DNA: TGTGCCAGCAGCTTCACCGGGACAGGGGGTGACGGTGAGCAGTTCTTC; CDR3 protein: CASSFTGTGGDGEQFF
J gene: TRBJ1-1; V gene: TRBV19; clone size: few; D gene: TRBD1; CDR3 DNA: TGTGCCAGTTCCGACAGGGGGTGGGTGGACACTGAAGCTTTCTTT; CDR3 protein: CASSDRGWVDTEAFF
J gene: TRBJ2-3; V gene: TRBV5-1; clone size: -; D gene: -; CDR3 DNA: TGCGCCAGCAGCTTACAGGGCACAGATACGCAGTATTTT; CDR3 protein: CASSLQGTDTQYF
J gene: TRBJ1-1; V gene: TRBV24-1; clone size: once; D gene: -; CDR3 DNA: TGTGCCACCAGTGATTTATCGGCTGAAGCTTTCTTT; CDR3 protein: CATSDLSAEAFF
J gene: TRBJ1-1; V gene: TRBV19; clone size: -; D gene: TRBD1; CDR3 DNA: TGTGCCAGTATATCGACAGGGGACACTGAAGCTTTCTTT; CDR3 protein: CASISTGDTEAFF
J gene: TRBJ2-7; V gene: TRBV7-9; clone size: once; D gene: TRBD1; CDR3 DNA: TGTGCCAGCAGCCCACGGACAGGGGTGGACGAGCAGTACTTC; CDR3 protein: CASSPRTGVDEQYF
J gene: TRBJ2-7; V gene: TRBV4-3; clone size: -; D gene: -; CDR3 DNA: TGCGCCAGCAGCCAAGATTTGGACTCGGGATATACCTACGAGCAGTACTTC; CDR3 protein: CASSQDLDSGYTYEQYF
J gene: TRBJ1-5; V gene: TRBV3-1/TRBV3-2; clone size: few; D gene: -; CDR3 DNA: TGTGCCAGCAGCTACTCCCCCAATCAGCCCCAGCATTTT; CDR3 protein: CASSYSPNQPQHF
J gene: TRBJ1-1; V gene: TRBV11-1; clone size: few; D gene: TRBD1; CDR3 DNA: TGTGCCAGCAGCTCGTTTGGACAGGTCGAAGCTTTCTTT; CDR3 protein: CASSSFGQVEAFF
J gene: TRBJ2-7; V gene: TRBV7-8; clone size: -; D gene: TRBD2; CDR3 DNA: TGTGCCAGCAGCCGTATTAGCGGGCGAGGGGAGCAGTACTTC; CDR3 protein: CASSRISGRGEQYF
J gene: TRBJ2-5; V gene: TRBV6-2/TRBV6-3; clone size: -; D gene: -; CDR3 DNA: TGTGCCAGCAGCATCCTCCGGGGGGCAATGGAGACCCAGTACTTC; CDR3 protein: CASSILRGAMETQYF
J gene: TRBJ2-3; V gene: TRBV27; clone size: once; D gene: -; CDR3 DNA: TGTGCCAGCAGTCCCCGCCCAGAAACAGATACGCAGTATTTT; CDR3 protein: CASSPRPETDTQYF
J gene: TRBJ2-5; V gene: TRBV5-1; clone size: -; D gene: TRBD1; CDR3 DNA: TGCGCCAGCAGAACCGCGACAGGGTTCTACGAGACCCAGTACTTC; CDR3 protein: CASRTATGFYETQYF
J gene: TRBJ1-1; V gene: TRBV28; clone size: -; D gene: -; CDR3 DNA: TGTGCCAGCAGATCGGGTGAGACAGTAAACACTGAAGCTTTCTTT; CDR3 protein: CASRSGETVNTEAFF
J gene: TRBJ1-2; V gene: TRBV6-6; clone size: -; D gene: -; CDR3 DNA: TGTGCCAGCAGACGACGAGGAGATCTCAACTATGGCTACACCTTC; CDR3 protein: CASRRRGDLNYGYTF
J gene: TRBJ2-3; V gene: TRBV9; clone size: -; D gene: -; CDR3 DNA: TGTGCCAGCAGCAATCCAGGGACACCCACAGATACGCAGTATTTT; CDR3 protein: CASSNPGTPTDTQYF
J gene: TRBJ2-2; V gene: TRBV7-3; clone size: -; D gene: -; CDR3 DNA: TGTGCCAGCAGCTCACCGGGGGTGACCGGGGAGCTGTTTTTT; CDR3 protein: CASSSPGVTGELFF
J gene: TRBJ2-7; V gene: TRBV7-7; clone size: -; D gene: TRBD2; CDR3 DNA: TGTGCCAGCAGCTTACGTGTAGCGGGGACCGACGAGCAGTACTTC; CDR3 protein: CASSLRVAGTDEQYF
J gene: TRBJ1-1; V gene: TRBV7-8; clone size: -; D gene: -; CDR3 DNA: TGTGCCAGCAACCCCTCTTTTCCGCGGGTGGGAGCGAACACTGAAGCTTTCTTT; CDR3 protein: CASNPSFPRVGANTEAFF
J gene: TRBJ2-1; V gene: TRBV9; clone size: -; D gene: -; CDR3 DNA: TGTGCCAGCAGCGTATCTGGGCTAGCCTCGCATGAGCAGTTCTTC; CDR3 protein: CASSVSGLASHEQFF
J gene: TRBJ2-1; V gene: TRBV11-2; clone size: -; D gene: -; CDR3 DNA: TGTGCCAGCAGCTTAGTCGGGGGGCACAATGAGCAGTTCTTC; CDR3 protein: CASSLVGGHNEQFF
J gene: TRBJ1-2; V gene: TRBV14; clone size: -; D gene: -; CDR3 DNA: TGTGCCAGCAGCCCAACAGAACCGGCCTATGGCTACACCTTC; CDR3 protein: CASSPTEPAYGYTF
J gene: TRBJ1-1; V gene: TRBV11-3; clone size: -; D gene: -; CDR3 DNA: TGTGCCAGCAGCCCGGGGAGTGGGAACACTGAAGCTTTCTTT; CDR3 protein: CASSPGSGNTEAFF
J gene: TRBJ2-7; V gene: TRBV27; clone size: once; D gene: -; CDR3 DNA: TGTGCCAGCAGTTTCCAGGGCTACGAGCAGTACTTC; CDR3 protein: CASSFQGYEQYF
J gene: TRBJ1-1; V gene: TRBV6-5; clone size: -; D gene: TRBD1; CDR3 DNA: TGTGCCAGCAGCCCATTAGGGGGCCTTGAAGCTTTCTTT; CDR3 protein: CASSPLGGLEAFF
J gene: TRBJ2-5; V gene: TRBV9; clone size: -; D gene: -; CDR3 DNA: TGTGCCAGCAGCGTAGGGGGGGTTATTCAAGAGACCCAGTACTTC; CDR3 protein: CASSVGGVIQETQYF
J gene: TRBJ1-4; V gene: TRBV7-2; clone size: -; D gene: -; CDR3 DNA: TGTGCCAGCAGCTTAGGGGGGGCTAATGAAAAACTGTTTTTT; CDR3 protein: CASSLGGANEKLFF
J gene: TRBJ2-2; V gene: TRBV3-1/TRBV3-2; clone size: -; D gene: -; CDR3 DNA: TGTGCCAGCACCCAAAACCTAGAAGGCGGGGAGCTGTTTTTT; CDR3 protein: CASTQNLEGGELFF
J gene: TRBJ2-7; V gene: TRBV3-1/TRBV3-2; clone size: -; D gene: TRBD1; CDR3 DNA: TGTGCCAGCGGGGGACAGGGGGTTCTTAAGTACGAGCAGTACTTC; CDR3 protein: CASGGQGVLKYEQYF
J gene: TRBJ1-2; V gene: TRBV10-3; clone size: -; D gene: TRBD1; CDR3 DNA: TGTGCCATCAGTGAGCCCGGGACAGGGAAGGATGGCTACACCTTC; CDR3 protein: CAISEPGTGKDGYTF
J gene: TRBJ1-4; V gene: TRBV30; clone size: -; D gene: -; CDR3 DNA: TGTGCCTGGAGTGAGCGGACAGCCAGAAATGAAAAACTGTTTTTT; CDR3 protein: CAWSERTARNEKLFF
J gene: TRBJ1-1; V gene: TRBV2; clone size: -; D gene: -; CDR3 DNA: TGTGCCAGCAACGGGTACACTGAAGCTTTCTTT; CDR3 protein: CASNGYTEAFF
J gene: TRBJ1-6; V gene: TRBV28; clone size: -; D gene: -; CDR3 DNA: TGTGCCAGCAGTTTCGTGGGGGCACCAGATAATTCACCCCTCCACTTT; CDR3 protein: CASSFVGAPDNSPLHF
J gene: TRBJ1-3; V gene: TRBV7-9; clone size: -; D gene: -; CDR3 DNA: TGTGCCAGCAGCTTAGTGCGCGGGGTGGATGGAAACACCATATATTTT; CDR3 protein: CASSLVRGVDGNTIYF
J gene: TRBJ1-2; V gene: TRBV2; clone size: -; D gene: -; CDR3 DNA: TGTGCCAGCAGTGACAGGGGTGGCGGCTACACCTTC; CDR3 protein: CASSDRGGGYTF
J gene: TRBJ2-5; V gene: TRBV28; clone size: -; D gene: TRBD2; CDR3 DNA: TGTGCCACCTGGACTAGCGGGTACCAAGAGACCCAGTACTTC; CDR3 protein: CATWTSGYQETQYF
J gene: TRBJ2-1; V gene: TRBV28; clone size: -; D gene: TRBD1; CDR3 DNA: TGTGCCAGCAGCAGGGACAGGGGGATTAATGAGCAGTTCTTC; CDR3 protein: CASSRDRGINEQFF
J gene: TRBJ1-5; V gene: TRBV6-5; clone size: once; D gene: TRBD1; CDR3 DNA: TGTGCCAGCAGCGGGACAGGGGGTCTCTTTTGGCCCCAGCATTTT; CDR3 protein: CASSGTGGLFWPQHF
J gene: TRBJ1-2; V gene: TRBV7-3; clone size: -; D gene: -; CDR3 DNA: TGTGCCAGCAGCCCCAGTGGGGCTGCTAACTATGGCTACACCTTC; CDR3 protein: CASSPSGAANYGYTF
J gene: TRBJ2-7; V gene: TRBV5-1; clone size: -; D gene: TRBD2; CDR3 DNA: TGCGCCAGCAGCTTGGTGGGGGGGTCCTTCGACGAGCAGTACTTC; CDR3 protein: CASSLVGGSFDEQYF
J gene: TRBJ1-3; V gene: TRBV9; clone size: -; D gene: -; CDR3 DNA: TGTGCCAGCAGCCCCCGTTTACAGGCAGGGCCTGGAAACACCATATATTTT; CDR3 protein: CASSPRLQAGPGNTIYF
J gene: TRBJ1-1; V gene: TRBV7-9; clone size: -; D gene: TRBD1; CDR3 DNA: TGTGCCAGCAGAGGACAGGGGGCTCTTACTGAAGCTTTCTTT; CDR3 protein: CASRGQGALTEAFF
J gene: TRBJ1-2; V gene: TRBV5-1; clone size: -; D gene: TRBD1; CDR3 DNA: TGCGCCAGCAGCTTCGAGGGGGGACAGGGTCTCGGCTACACCTTC; CDR3 protein: CASSFEGGQGLGYTF
J gene: TRBJ1-2; V gene: TRBV6-2/TRBV6-3; clone size: -; D gene: -; CDR3 DNA: TGTGCCAGCAGTTACTCCGGGGGATCCGGCTACACCTTC; CDR3 protein: CASSYSGGSGYTF
J gene: TRBJ2-7; V gene: TRBV7-9; clone size: -; D gene: -; CDR3 DNA: TGTGCCAGTACAAACACCTACGAGCAGTACTTC; CDR3 protein: CASTNTYEQYF
J gene: TRBJ2-7; V gene: TRBV2; clone size: -; D gene: -; CDR3 DNA: TGTGCCAGCATGGCTAGCGCCAGCTCCTACGAGCAGTACTTC; CDR3 protein: CASMASASSYEQYF
J gene: TRBJ1-1; V gene: TRBV7-2; clone size: -; D gene: TRBD1; CDR3 DNA: TGTGCCAGCAGCCTAAGTGCAGGGGGCATAGGTACTGAAGCTTTCTTT; CDR3 protein: CASSLSAGGIGTEAFF